The clone carrying this T cell receptor beta chain was seen ten or more times. This specimen comes from a study of CD8+CD57+ T cells in acquired aplastic anemia. Study-wide background: Isolated CD4+ and CD8+ cells, once sorted, yielded DNA averaging about 3.2 ug.

Patients sequenced had flow cytometry evidence of CD8+CD57+ cell expansion. The CDR3 covers 14 residues. Trimming stripped 4 bases from V and 1 base from J, with 13 bases between. The germline V gene has CDR1 SQVTM and CDR2 ANQGSEA. Using genomic DNA as the template, TCR beta VDJ and CDR3 profiling was carried out. Each CDR3 protein gets one entry after TCRdb re-called the reads with MiXCR. The sample includes roughly 500,000 distinct CDR3 sequences, more than 25% of them seen just once. This TCR was sampled from a human donor with aplastic anemia. The sample taken for sequencing was sorted CD4+, CD8+, or CD8+CD57+ T cells (not recorded which) from PBMCs. The rearrangement uses TRBV29-1 and TRBJ1-2, with D unresolved. CDR3 sequence: CSVVAELDNYGYTF. The DNA for the CDR3 is TGCAGCGTTGTGGCGGAGCTAGATAACTATGGCTACACCTTC.